Included here is one TCR beta chain sequence, with context. What it recognizes is unknown. Study results and limitations: The TCR gene usage of tumor memory CD4+ T cells clustered together with blood and lymph node memory CD4+ cells and with lymph node naive CD4+ cells.

After constant-region reverse-primer amplification, full-length variable regions underwent semi-nested PCR with Nested Universal Primer A. TCRdb analysed the 5' RACE reads with MiXCR anew, one entry per CDR3 protein. This table has about 41,000 distinct CDR3 sequences, less than 35% appearing once. The J segment lost 2 bases and the V segment lost 5 bases, leaving 2 bases of the junction unmatched. The CDR3 length is 13 residues. The germline CDR1 and CDR2 sequences are MNHEY and SVGAGI. The chain is built from TRBV6-5 and TRBJ2-5; the match to TRBD1 covers 7 bases. The source is a female donor with breast cancer. The source material was memory CD4+ T cells sorted from a lymph node. Subset specified: memory CD4+ T cells, CD4+CD45RO+CD25-. Written as DNA, the CDR3 is TGTGCCAGCAGTCGGGGACAGCAAGAGACCCAGTACTTC. Protein sequence: CASSRGQQETQYF.